Detailed here is one T cell receptor beta chain. Its target is unknown. This sample is part of a study of cytomegalovirus exposure and HLA in healthy donors. Study at large: In a later analysis, it was reported that the roughly 130 validation repertoires had been produced on the same platform as the roughly 700 repertoires belonging to the first cohort.

Profiled with immunoSEQ multiplex PCR; TCRdb holds only in-frame clones, not every one. Found here are around 60,000 clones, approximately 90% of them singletons; the top ten hold 1% to 1.5%. Findings of the study overall: In vitro assays verified that a few CMV-associated chains recognized CMV antigens specifically. Some TCR beta chains (around 180 of them) were listed as cytomegalovirus-associated. Subsequent analysis found a tendency for first-cohort TCR clusters to co-occur within the 95 to 150 validation repertoires.

CDR3 length equals 12 residues. V was pared by 6 bases and J by 4 bases, with 9 bases between. Germline values: CDR1 WSHSY, CDR2 SAAADI. Sample: PBMCs. The rearrangement joins TRBV10-2 to TRBJ1-1; weak D call: TRBD1 (5 bases). This TCR was recovered from a woman aged 18 to 35 in good health and CMV-seronegative. This CDR3 reads CASRDSITEAFF. The CDR3 nucleotides read TGCGCCAGCAGAGACAGCATCACTGAAGCTTTCTTT.